The clone carrying this T cell receptor beta chain was counted only a few times. Its antigen is unknown. CDR1 is SGDLS and CDR2 is YYNGEE in the germline V gene. This CDR3 has 15 residues. V shed 2 bases and J 6 bases; nucleotides not matched to a gene: 4. These data come from a study of T cells after yellow fever vaccination. Universal primer sites and UMIs were introduced during 5'RACE template-switching synthesis of TCR cDNA. From the 5' RACE reads, TCRdb called clonotypes with MiXCR, one entry per CDR3 protein. The sample has around 250,000 distinct CDR3 sequences; about 5.2% are singletons. General study findings and limits: Researchers cautioned that FACS-sorted repertoires could harbor abundant clonotypes contaminating from the bulk population. Most primary-vaccination clones reappeared after the booster (more than 95% CD4, approximately 88% CD8). Relatively few clonotypes were ones that appeared in both CD4 and CD8 compartments.

Sequenced here: CD4+ T cells sorted from PBMCs, sampled on the day of the yellow fever booster vaccination. This chain links TRBV9 with TRBJ1-4, with 10 positions matching TRBD1. The TCR originated in a man between 18 and 29 years old who received the YFV17D yellow fever vaccine. For the CDR3, the DNA is TGTGCCAGCAGCGTCTCCGGGACAGGGGATGAAAAACTGTTTTTT. Amino acid sequence: CASSVSGTGDEKLFF.